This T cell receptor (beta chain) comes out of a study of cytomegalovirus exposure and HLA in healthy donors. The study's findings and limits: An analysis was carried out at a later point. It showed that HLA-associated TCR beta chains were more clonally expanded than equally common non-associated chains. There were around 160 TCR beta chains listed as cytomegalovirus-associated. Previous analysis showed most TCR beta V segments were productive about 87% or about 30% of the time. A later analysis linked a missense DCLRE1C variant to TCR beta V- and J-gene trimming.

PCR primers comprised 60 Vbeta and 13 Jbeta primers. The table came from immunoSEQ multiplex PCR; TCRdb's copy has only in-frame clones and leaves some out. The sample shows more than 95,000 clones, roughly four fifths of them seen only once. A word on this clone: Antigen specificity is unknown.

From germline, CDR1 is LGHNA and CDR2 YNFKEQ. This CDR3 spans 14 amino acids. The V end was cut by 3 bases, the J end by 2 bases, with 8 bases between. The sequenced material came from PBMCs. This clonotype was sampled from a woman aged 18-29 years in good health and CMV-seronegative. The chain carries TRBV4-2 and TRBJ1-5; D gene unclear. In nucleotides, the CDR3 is TGTGCCAGCAGCCAGCTGGGAGGCAATCAGCCCCAGCATTTT. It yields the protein CASSQLGGNQPQHF.